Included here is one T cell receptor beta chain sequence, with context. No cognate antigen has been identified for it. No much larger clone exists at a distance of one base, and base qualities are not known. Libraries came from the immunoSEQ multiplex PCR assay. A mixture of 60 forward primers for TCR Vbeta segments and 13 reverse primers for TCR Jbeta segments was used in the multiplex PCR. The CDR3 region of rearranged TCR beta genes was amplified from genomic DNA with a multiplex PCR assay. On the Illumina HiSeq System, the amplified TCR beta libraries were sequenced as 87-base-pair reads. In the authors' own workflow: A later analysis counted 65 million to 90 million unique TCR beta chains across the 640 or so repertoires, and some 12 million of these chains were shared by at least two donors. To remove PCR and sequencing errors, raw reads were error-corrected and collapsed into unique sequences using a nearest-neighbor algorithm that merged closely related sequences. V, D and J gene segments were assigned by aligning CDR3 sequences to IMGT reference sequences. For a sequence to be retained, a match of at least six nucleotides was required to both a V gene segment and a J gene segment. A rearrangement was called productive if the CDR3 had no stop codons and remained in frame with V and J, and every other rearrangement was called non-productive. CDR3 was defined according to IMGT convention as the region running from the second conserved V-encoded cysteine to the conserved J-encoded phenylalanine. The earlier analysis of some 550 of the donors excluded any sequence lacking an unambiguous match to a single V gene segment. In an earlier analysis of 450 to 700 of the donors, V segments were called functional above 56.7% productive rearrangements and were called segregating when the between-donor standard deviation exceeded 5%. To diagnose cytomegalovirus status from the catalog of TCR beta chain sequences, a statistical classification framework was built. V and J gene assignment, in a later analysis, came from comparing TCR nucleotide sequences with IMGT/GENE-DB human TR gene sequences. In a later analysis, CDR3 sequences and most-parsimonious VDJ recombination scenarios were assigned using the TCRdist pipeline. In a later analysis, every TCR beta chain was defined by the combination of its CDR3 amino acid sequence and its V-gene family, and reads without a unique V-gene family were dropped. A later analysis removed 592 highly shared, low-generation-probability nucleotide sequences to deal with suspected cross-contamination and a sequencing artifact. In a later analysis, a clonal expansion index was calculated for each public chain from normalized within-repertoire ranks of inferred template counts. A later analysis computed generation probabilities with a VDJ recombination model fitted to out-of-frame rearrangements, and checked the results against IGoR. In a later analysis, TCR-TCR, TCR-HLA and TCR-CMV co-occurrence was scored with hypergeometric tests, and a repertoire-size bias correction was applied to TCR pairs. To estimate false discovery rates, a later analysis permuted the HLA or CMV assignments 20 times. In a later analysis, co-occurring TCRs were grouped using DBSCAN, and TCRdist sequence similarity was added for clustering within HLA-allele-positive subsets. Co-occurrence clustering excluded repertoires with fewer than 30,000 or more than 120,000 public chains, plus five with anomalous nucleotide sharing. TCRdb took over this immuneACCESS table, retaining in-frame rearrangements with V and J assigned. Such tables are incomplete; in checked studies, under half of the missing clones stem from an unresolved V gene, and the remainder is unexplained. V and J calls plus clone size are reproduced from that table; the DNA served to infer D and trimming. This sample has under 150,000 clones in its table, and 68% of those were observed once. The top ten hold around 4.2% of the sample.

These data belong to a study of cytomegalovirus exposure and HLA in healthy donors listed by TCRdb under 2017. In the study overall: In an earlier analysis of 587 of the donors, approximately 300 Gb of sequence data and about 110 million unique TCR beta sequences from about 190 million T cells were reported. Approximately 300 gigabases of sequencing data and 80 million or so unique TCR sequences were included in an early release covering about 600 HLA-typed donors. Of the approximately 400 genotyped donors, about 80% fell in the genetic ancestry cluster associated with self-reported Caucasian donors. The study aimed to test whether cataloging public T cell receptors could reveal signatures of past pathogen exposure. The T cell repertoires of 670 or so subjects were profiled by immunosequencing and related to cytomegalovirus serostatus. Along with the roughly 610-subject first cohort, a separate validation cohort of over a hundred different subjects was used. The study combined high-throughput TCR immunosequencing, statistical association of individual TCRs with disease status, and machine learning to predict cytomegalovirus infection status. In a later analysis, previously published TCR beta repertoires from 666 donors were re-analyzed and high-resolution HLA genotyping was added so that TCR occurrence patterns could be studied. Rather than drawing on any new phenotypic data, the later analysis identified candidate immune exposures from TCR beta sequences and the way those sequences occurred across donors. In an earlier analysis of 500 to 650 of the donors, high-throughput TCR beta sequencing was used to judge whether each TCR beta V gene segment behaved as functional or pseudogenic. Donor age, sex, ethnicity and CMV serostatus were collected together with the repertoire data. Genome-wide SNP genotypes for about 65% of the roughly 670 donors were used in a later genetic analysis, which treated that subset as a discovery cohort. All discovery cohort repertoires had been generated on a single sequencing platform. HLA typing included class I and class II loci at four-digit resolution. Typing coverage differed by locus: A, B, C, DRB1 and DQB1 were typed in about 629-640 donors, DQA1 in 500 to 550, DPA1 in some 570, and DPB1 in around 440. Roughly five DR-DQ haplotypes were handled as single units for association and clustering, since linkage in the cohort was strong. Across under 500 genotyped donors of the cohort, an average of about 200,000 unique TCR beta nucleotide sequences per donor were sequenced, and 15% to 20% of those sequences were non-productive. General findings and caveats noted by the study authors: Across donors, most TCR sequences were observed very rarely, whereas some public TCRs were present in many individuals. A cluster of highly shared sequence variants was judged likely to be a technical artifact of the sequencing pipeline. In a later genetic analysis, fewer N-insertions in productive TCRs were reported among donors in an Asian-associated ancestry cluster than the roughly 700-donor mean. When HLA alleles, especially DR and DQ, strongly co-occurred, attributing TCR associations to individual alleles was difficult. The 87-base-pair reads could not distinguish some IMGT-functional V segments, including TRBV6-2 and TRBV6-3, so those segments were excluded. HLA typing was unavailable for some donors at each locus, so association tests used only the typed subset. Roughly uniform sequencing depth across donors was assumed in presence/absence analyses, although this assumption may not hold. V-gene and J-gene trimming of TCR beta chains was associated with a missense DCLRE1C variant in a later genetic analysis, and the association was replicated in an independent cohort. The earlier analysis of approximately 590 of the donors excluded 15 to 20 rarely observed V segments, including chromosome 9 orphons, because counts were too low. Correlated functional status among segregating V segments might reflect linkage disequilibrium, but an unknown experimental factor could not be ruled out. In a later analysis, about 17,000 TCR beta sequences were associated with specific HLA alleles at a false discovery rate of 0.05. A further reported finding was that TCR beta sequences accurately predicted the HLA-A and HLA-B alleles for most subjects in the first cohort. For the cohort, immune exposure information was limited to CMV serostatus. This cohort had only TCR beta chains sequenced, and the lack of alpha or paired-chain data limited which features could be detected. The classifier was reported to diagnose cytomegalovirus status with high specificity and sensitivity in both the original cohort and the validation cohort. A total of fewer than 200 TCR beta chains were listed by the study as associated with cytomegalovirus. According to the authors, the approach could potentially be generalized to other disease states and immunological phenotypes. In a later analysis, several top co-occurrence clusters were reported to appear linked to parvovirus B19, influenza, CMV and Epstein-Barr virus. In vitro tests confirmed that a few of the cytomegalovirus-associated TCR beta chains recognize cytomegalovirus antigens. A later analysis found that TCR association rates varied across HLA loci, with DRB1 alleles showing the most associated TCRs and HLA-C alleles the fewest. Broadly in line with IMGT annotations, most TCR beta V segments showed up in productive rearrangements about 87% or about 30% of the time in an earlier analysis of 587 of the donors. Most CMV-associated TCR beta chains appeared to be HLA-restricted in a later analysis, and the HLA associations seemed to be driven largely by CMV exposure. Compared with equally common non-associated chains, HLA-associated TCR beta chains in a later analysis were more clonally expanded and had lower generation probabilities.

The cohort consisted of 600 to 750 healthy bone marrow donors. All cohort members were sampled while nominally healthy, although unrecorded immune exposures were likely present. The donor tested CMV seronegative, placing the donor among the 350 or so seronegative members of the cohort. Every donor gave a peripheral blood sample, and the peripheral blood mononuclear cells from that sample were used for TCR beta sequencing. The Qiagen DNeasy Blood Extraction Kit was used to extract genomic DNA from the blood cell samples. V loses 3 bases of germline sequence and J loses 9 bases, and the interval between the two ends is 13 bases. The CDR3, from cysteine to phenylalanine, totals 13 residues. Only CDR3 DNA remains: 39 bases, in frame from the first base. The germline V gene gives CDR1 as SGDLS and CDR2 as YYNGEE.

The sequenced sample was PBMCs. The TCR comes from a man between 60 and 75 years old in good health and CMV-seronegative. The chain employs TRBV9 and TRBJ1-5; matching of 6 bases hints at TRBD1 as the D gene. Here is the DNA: TGTGCCAGCAGCGAGGCAGGGGTTGCGCCCCAGCATTTT. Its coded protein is CASSEAGVAPQHF.